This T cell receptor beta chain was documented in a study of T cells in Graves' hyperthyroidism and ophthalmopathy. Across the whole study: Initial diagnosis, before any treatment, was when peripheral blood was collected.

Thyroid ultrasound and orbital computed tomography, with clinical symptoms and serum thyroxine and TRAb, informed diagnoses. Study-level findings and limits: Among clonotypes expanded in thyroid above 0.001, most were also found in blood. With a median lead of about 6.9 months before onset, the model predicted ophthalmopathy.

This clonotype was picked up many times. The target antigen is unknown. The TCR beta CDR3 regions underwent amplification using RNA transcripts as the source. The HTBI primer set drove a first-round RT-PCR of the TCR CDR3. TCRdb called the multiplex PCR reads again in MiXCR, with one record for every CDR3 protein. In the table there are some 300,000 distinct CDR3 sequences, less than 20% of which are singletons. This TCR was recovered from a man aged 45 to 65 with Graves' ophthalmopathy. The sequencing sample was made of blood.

The CDR3 is CASSLDPVTTDTQYF. CDR3 DNA: TGTGCCAGCAGCTTAGATCCTGTTACCACAGATACGCAGTATTTT. The chain carries TRBV7-2 and TRBJ2-3; no clear D. This CDR3 contains 15 residues. The ends were cut back, 1 base at V and 2 bases at J, with 10 bases in the middle. Germline V gene data show CDR1 as SGHTA and CDR2 as FQGNSA. Full variable domain (missing parts from reference TRBV7-2 and TRBJ2-3): GAGVSQSPSNKVTEKGKDVELRCDPISGHTALYWYRQSLGQGLEFLIYFQGNSAPDKSGLPSDRFSAERTGGSVSTLTIQRTQQEDSAVYLCASSLDPVTTDTQYFGPGTRLTVL.